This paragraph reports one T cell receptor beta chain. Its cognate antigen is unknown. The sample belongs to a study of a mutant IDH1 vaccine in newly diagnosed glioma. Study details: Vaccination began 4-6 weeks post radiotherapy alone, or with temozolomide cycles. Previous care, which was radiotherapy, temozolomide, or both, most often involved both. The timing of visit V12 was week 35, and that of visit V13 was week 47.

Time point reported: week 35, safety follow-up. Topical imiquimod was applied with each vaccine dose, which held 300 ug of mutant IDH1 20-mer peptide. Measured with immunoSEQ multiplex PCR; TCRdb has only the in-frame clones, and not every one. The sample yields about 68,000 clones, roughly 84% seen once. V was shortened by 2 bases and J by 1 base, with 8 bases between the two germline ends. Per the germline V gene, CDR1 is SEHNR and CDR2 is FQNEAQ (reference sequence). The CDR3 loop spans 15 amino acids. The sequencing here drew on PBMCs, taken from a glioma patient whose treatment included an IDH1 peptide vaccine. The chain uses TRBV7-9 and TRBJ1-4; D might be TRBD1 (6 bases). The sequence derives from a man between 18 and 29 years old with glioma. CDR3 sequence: CASSLPQGTNEKLFF. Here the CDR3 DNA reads TGTGCCAGCAGCTTACCACAGGGAACTAATGAAAAACTGTTTTTT. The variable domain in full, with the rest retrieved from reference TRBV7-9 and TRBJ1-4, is DTGVSQNPRHKITKRGQNVTFRCDPISEHNRLYWYRQTLGQGPEFLTYFQNEAQLEKSRLLSDRFSAERPKGSFSTLEIQRTEQGDSAMYLCASSLPQGTNEKLFFGSGTQLSVL.